This TCR beta chain came from a study of blood T cells in healthy people across ages. Study-wide results and caveats: Any conclusive comparison of naive versus antigen-experienced cells was prevented by using unsorted PBMCs.

With regard to this clonotype: Its cognate antigen is unknown.

Using a J-beta primer mix together with a sample-barcoded 5' primer, a second PCR was run for roughly 7 to 12 cycles. CDR3-containing paired-end reads numbering at least 2.5 million came from each sample. From the 5' RACE reads, TCRdb called clonotypes with MiXCR, one entry per CDR3 protein. This sample has about 1 million distinct CDR3 sequences, with over 35% found just once. The V end lost 8 bases, the J end lost 4 bases, and 15 bases lay between the germline ends. Germline V gene sequence: CDR1 LGHNA, CDR2 YNFKEQ. This CDR3 has 13 residues. Input material: blood. The chain is built from TRBV4-2 and TRBJ2-7; the D is unclear. This receptor was identified in a woman aged 60 to 75 in good health. The CDR3 DNA is TGTGCCAGCGGACCCGGTGTAGAGTACGAGCAGTACTTC. It encodes CASGPGVEYEQYF.